This T cell receptor (beta chain) was documented in a study of blood T cell repertoires in COVID-19. Assignment of participants to cohorts was predicated upon participant-reported clinical history. Using immunoSEQ multiplex PCR, the repertoire was profiled, and TCRdb retains in-frame clones only, with some absent. The sample shows about 120,000 clones, 65% to 85% of them seen only once. CDR3 length: 15 amino acids. The V gene end was trimmed by 2 bases and the J gene end by 4 bases; junction bases not matched to a gene: 5. Germline V gene data show CDR1 as SGHRS and CDR2 as YFSETQ. The receptor comes from a woman aged 30 to 39 who had recovered from COVID-19. The chain carries TRBV5-1 and TRBJ2-2, with 7 bases aligning to TRBD2. Specimen: PBMCs or T cells enriched from blood (not recorded which). The chain's CDR3 is CASSFGGRTTGELFF. For the CDR3, the DNA is TGCGCCAGCAGCTTCGGCGGGAGAACCACCGGGGAGCTGTTTTTT.